These 9 T cell receptor beta chains share one sample of origin, sequenced in a study of blood T cell repertoires in COVID-19. Generated by immunoSEQ multiplex PCR, the TCRdb table keeps only in-frame clones and is missing some. Of over 95,000 clones in the sample, approximately 84% were seen once. Material for sequencing was peripheral blood. The receptors derive from a middle-aged man with acute or convalescent COVID-19.

The chain carries TRBV11-2 and TRBJ2-7; 10 nucleotides match TRBD1. Germline V gene lookup returns CDR1 SGHAT and CDR2 FQNNGV. V lost 5 bases and J lost 4; bases outside the gene matches: 2. The CDR3 runs to 13 residues. The CDR3 DNA follows: TGTGCCAGCAGCGAGGGACAGGGGTACGAGCAGTACTTC. Encoded protein: CASSEGQGYEQYF.

This sequence joins TRBV20-1 and TRBJ2-1; maybe TRBD1 (5 bases). The CDR3 consists of 11 residues. The germline CDR1 and CDR2 sequences are DFQATT and SNEGSKA (reference sequence). Trimming shortened V by 6 bases and J by 14 bases, and 17 bases separated the two germline ends. CDR3 sequence reads: CSALDTIREFF. The CDR3 DNA follows: TGCAGTGCCCTCGACACTATCAGGGAGTTCTTC.

This clone was picked up one time. The V call is TRBV30, the J call TRBJ1-4, with 12 bases that match TRBD1. Trimming removed 4 bases from V and 8 bases from J; junction bases left unmatched: 5. The length of the CDR3 is 14 residues. Germline CDR1 GTSNPN, CDR2 SVGIG (reference sequence). CDR3 residues: CAWTEGQGAEKLFF. As DNA, the CDR3 is TGTGCCTGGACCGAGGGACAGGGGGCCGAAAAACTGTTTTTT.

This clone has only a few counts. The chain employs TRBV7-9 and TRBJ1-6, with D possibly being TRBD1 (5 bases). The V end was cut by 2 bases, the J end by 9 bases, with 11 bases between. Germline loops: CDR1 SEHNR, CDR2 FQNEAQ (reference sequence). The CDR3 length is 14 residues. The CDR3 protein is CASSLIGEGSPLHF. CDR3 nucleotides: TGTGCCAGCAGCTTAATAGGGGAGGGTTCACCCCTCCACTTT.

V usage is TRBV5-4 and J usage is TRBJ2-3, with 9 bases aligning to TRBD2. The CDR3 runs to 16 residues. Losses at the gene ends were 3 bases for V and 5 bases for J; bases not matched to a gene: 10. Germline values: CDR1 SGHNT, CDR2 YYREEE (reference sequence). The CDR3 DNA reads as TGTGCCAGCAGCTGGGATAGCGGGGGTTCGGTAGATACGCAGTATTTT. It encodes CASSWDSGGSVDTQYF.

Only one count was recorded for this clone. The chain couples TRBV3-1 (or the pseudogene TRBV3-2) to TRBJ1-4, with D unresolved. The length of the CDR3 is 14 residues. From germline, CDR1 is LGHDT and CDR2 YNNKEL (reference sequence). V shed 6 bases and J shed 4 bases, with 12 bases lying between them. The CDR3 DNA follows: TGTGCCAGCAGTTCCCGGAGCTTTAATGAAAAACTGTTTTTT. Its translation: CASSSRSFNEKLFF.

This sequence joins TRBV18 and TRBJ2-1; D is unresolved. The CDR3 covers 14 residues. Germline lookup yields CDR1 KGHSH and CDR2 LQKENI. Trimming took 5 bases from V and 3 from J, leaving 11 bases between them. The CDR3 sequence: CASSIERLYNEQFF. Written as DNA, the CDR3 is TGTGCCAGCTCAATCGAGCGTCTCTACAATGAGCAGTTCTTC.

V is TRBV5-1 and J is TRBJ1-1, with a weak D call TRBD1 (6 bases). The CDR3 totals 14 residues. CDR1 is SGHRS and CDR2 is YFSETQ in the germline V gene. Between the trimmed V and J ends, which lost 6 bases and 1 base, there was a span of 13 bases. The CDR3 loop reads CASTRDTTNTEAFF. In DNA form, the CDR3 reads TGCGCCAGCACCCGGGACACCACGAACACTGAAGCTTTCTTT.

This chain connects TRBV5-5 to TRBJ2-5, with D possibly TRBD2 on 6 matching bases. The ends were cut back, 5 bases at V and 3 bases at J, with 20 bases in the middle. CDR1 and CDR2 (germline): SGHKS, YYEKEE (reference sequence). The CDR3 has 16 amino acids. The CDR3 region has the DNA TGTGCCAGCAGTAGGAGGCCGGGACTCGGGGAAGAGACCCAGTACTTC. It yields the protein CASSRRPGLGEETQYF. Together with reference TRBV5-5 and TRBJ2-5, the CDR3 gives the full variable domain: DAGVTQSPTHLIKTRGQQVTLRCSPISGHKSVSWYQQVLGQGPQFIFQYYEKEERGRGNFPDRFSARQFPNYSSELNVNALLLGDSALYLCASSRRPGLGEETQYFGPGTRLLVL.